The clone carrying this TCR beta chain occurred a few times. Its antigen is still unknown. This CDR3 spans 14 amino acids. Trimming left V 6 bases short and J 2 bases short, with 11 bases between. Germline-derived CDR1 and CDR2 are MDHEN and SYDVKM. Per sample, at least 5 micrograms of total RNA were extracted. This sample was taken from a study of blood T cells in healthy people across ages. The authors ran a second PCR of 7 to 11 cycles using a sample-barcoded 5' primer and a J-beta primer mix. Each CDR3 protein gets one entry after TCRdb re-called the 5' RACE reads with MiXCR. The sample records 1.5 million to 2 million distinct CDR3 sequences, approximately 50% being singletons. Whole-study findings and limits: Fewer expanded clones and more diversity marked long-lived versus aged donors. Any changes in expanded clonotypes were possibly confounded, as donor CMV status remained unknown.

Sequenced sample: blood. The receptor comes from a woman aged 40 to 50 in good health. This chain joins TRBV28 and TRBJ1-5, with D maybe TRBD1 (6 bases). The CDR3 DNA follows: TGTGCCAGCAGGAAACAGGGACGCAATCAGCCCCAGCATTTT. The encoded protein is CASRKQGRNQPQHF.